The 13 T cell receptor beta chains below were found in one sample sequenced in a study of blood T cell repertoires in COVID-19. Sequencing was performed with immunoSEQ multiplex PCR; in TCRdb, only in-frame clones are kept and a portion is missing. The sample gives about 36,000 clones, almost 90% of which show up once; less than 30% is in the top ten. Sequencing was done on a sample of peripheral blood. Every receptor here comes from a man in his sixties with active or convalescent COVID-19.

The rearrangement joins TRBV28 to TRBJ1-2; D is unclear. Trimming cost V 6 bases and J 1 base, with 18 bases left between them. Germline lookup yields CDR1 MDHEN and CDR2 SYDVKM. The CDR3 is 16 residues long. The CDR3 loop reads CASSDPGLTFNYGYTF. Here the CDR3 DNA reads TGTGCCAGCAGCGACCCGGGATTAACCTTTAACTATGGCTACACCTTC.

The chain links TRBV24-1 to TRBJ2-1; 7 nucleotides align to TRBD1. Per the germline V gene, CDR1 is KGHDR and CDR2 is SFDVKD. J lost 7 bases, V lost 7 bases, and 3 bases had no gene match. This CDR3 comprises 12 residues. CDR3 sequence (DNA): TGTGCCACCAGGGCCAGGGGGAATGAGCAGTTCTTC. Amino acid sequence: CATRARGNEQFF.

V gene TRBV9 combines with J gene TRBJ2-5; perhaps TRBD2 as D (6 bases). The CDR3 covers 14 residues. The V end lost 2 bases, the J end lost 9 bases, and 17 bases lay between the germline ends. Germline-derived CDR1 and CDR2 are SGDLS and YYNGEE. The CDR3 loop reads CASSVQVTGGSQYF. DNA of the CDR3: TGTGCCAGCAGCGTTCAAGTAACAGGAGGGTCCCAGTACTTC.

The J gene is TRBJ2-5, the V gene TRBV7-2; 11 nucleotides align to TRBD2. The ends lost 2 bases at V and 5 bases at J; junction bases unmatched: 7. The CDR3 is 16 residues long. Germline V gene sequence: CDR1 SGHTA, CDR2 FQGNSA. CDR3 sequence (DNA): TGTGCCAGCAGCTTATTGCTAGCGGGAGGTGGGGAGACCCAGTACTTC. The encoded protein is CASSLLLAGGGETQYF.

This CDR3 reads CASTARDQETQYF. CDR3 coding DNA: TGCGCCAGCACTGCGAGGGATCAGGAGACCCAGTACTTC. The gene calls are TRBV5-1 and TRBJ2-5, with D tentatively TRBD2 (5 bases). The CDR3 is 13 amino acids. Germline CDR1 and CDR2: SGHRS and YFSETQ. Trimming shortened V by 6 bases and J by 5 bases, and 14 bases separated the two germline ends. The full variable domain, in which reference TRBV5-1 and TRBJ2-5 provide the parts outside the CDR3, is KAGVTQTPRYLIKTRGQQVTLSCSPISGHRSVSWYQQTPGQGLQFLFEYFSETQRNKGNFPGRFSGRQFSNSRSEMNVSTLELGDSALYLCASTARDQETQYFGPGTRLLVL.

The V call is TRBV6-5, the J call TRBJ2-5; TRBD1 is a possible D gene (5 bases). V shed 6 bases and J shed 0 bases, with 11 bases lying between them. Germline V gene lookup returns CDR1 MNHEY and CDR2 SVGAGI. The CDR3 totals 14 residues. CDR3 bases: TGTGCCAGCAGAGCAGGGTGGCACCAAGAGACCCAGTACTTC. This gives the protein CASRAGWHQETQYF.

The chain employs TRBV18 and TRBJ2-7; 9 positions match TRBD2. This CDR3 is 15 amino acids long. With 0 bases clipped from V and 0 bases from J, the junction kept 0 bases outside the gene matches. The germline V gene encodes CDR1 KGHSH and CDR2 LQKENI. This CDR3 reads CASSPPSGSSYEQYF. CDR3 DNA: TGTGCCAGCTCACCACCTAGCGGGAGCTCCTACGAGCAGTACTTC.

The V call is TRBV18, the J call TRBJ2-3; a weak D match, TRBD1 (6 bases). This CDR3 region has 16 residues. Trimming shortened V by 2 bases and J by 0 bases, and 12 bases separated the two germline ends. Germline CDR1 KGHSH, CDR2 LQKENI. This CDR3 is CASSPLRGSSTDTQYF. CDR3 DNA sequence: TGTGCCAGCTCACCATTAAGGGGGAGTAGCACAGATACGCAGTATTTT.

The chain combines TRBV5-1 with TRBJ2-2, with 8 bases lining up with TRBD2. Losses at the gene ends were 0 bases for V and 6 bases for J; bases not matched to a gene: 7. The CDR3 contains 16 residues. Germline values: CDR1 SGHRS, CDR2 YFSETQ. CDR3 sequence reads: CASSLAGAGVAGELFF. CDR3 nucleotide sequence: TGCGCCAGCAGCTTGGCGGGAGCGGGAGTAGCCGGGGAGCTGTTTTTT.

This chain joins TRBV6-1 and TRBJ2-7, with a possible D match to TRBD1 (6 bases). Germline V gives CDR1 MNHNS, CDR2 SASEGT. Trimming pared 3 bases from V and 4 bases from J, leaving 13 bases between. The CDR3 has 14 amino acids. CDR3 sequence: CASSDTGTTYEQYF. CDR3 coding DNA: TGTGCCAGCAGTGACACCGGGACAACTTACGAGCAGTACTTC.

This clone came up once. This chain connects TRBV6-5 to TRBJ2-7; 10 nucleotides line up with TRBD1. V was clipped by 5 bases and J by 3 bases; unmatched bases: 7. The CDR3 runs 15 residues. Germline CDR1 reads MNHEY; CDR2 reads SVGAGI. CDR3 nucleotides: TGTGCCAGCAGTCTCATGGACAGGGGGATCTACGAGCAGTACTTC. Its protein is CASSLMDRGIYEQYF.

The V and J genes are TRBV5-1 and TRBJ2-7; possibly TRBD1 for D (6 bases). Trimming shortened V by 2 bases and J by 2 bases, and 14 bases separated the two germline ends. From germline, CDR1 is SGHRS and CDR2 YFSETQ. CDR3 length: 15 residues. The CDR3, as DNA: TGCGCCAGCAGCTTTTCTACAGGGTCTCCCTACGAGCAGTACTTC. It encodes CASSFSTGSPYEQYF.

Only one count was recorded for this clone. The chain joins TRBV10-3 to TRBJ2-3, with unresolved D. The CDR3 has 12 amino acids. The germline V gene has CDR1 ENHRY and CDR2 SYGVKD. Trimming pared 2 bases from V and 6 bases from J, leaving 6 bases between. This CDR3 reads CAISEVGDTQYF. The CDR3 nucleotides are TGTGCCATCAGTGAGGTCGGTGATACGCAGTATTTT.